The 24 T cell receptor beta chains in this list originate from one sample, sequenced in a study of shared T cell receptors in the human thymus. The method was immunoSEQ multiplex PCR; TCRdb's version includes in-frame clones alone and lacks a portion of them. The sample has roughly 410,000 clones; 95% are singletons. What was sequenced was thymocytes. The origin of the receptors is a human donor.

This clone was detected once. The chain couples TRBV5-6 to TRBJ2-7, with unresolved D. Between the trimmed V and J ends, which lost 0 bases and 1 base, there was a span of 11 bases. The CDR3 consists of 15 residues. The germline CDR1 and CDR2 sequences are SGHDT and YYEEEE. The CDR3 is CASSLVGSGSYEQYF. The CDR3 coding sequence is TGTGCCAGCAGCTTGGTAGGGTCGGGTTCCTACGAGCAGTACTTC. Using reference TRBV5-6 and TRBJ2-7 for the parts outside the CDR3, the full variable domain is DAGVTQSPTHLIKTRGQQVTLRCSPKSGHDTVSWYQQALGQGPQFIFQYYEEEERQRGNFPDRFSGHQFPNYSSELNVNALLLGDSALYLCASSLVGSGSYEQYFGPGTRLTVT.

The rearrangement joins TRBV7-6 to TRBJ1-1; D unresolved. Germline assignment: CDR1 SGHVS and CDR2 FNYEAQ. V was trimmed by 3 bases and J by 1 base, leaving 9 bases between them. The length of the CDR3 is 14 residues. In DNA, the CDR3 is TGTGCCAGCAGCTTTCGCGGAGGGAACACTGAAGCTTTCTTT. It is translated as CASSFRGGNTEAFF.

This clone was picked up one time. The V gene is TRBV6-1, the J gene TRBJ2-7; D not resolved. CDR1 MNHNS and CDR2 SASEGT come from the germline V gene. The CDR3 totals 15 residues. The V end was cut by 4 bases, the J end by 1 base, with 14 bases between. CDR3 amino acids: CASSGRTVPSYEQYF. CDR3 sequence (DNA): TGTGCCAGCAGTGGTCGGACGGTACCTTCCTACGAGCAGTACTTC.

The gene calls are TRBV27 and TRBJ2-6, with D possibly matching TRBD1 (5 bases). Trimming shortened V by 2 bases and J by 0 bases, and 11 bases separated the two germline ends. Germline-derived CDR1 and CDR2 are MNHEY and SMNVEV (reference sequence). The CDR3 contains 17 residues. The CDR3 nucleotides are TGTGCCAGCAGTTTAGACAGCACAGTCTCTGGGGCCAACGTCCTGACTTTC. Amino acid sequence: CASSLDSTVSGANVLTF.

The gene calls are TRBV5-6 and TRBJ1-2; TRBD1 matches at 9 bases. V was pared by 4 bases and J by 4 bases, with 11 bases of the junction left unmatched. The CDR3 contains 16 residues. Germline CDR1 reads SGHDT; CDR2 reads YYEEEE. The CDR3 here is CASSLETGGSFYGYTF. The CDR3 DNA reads TGTGCCAGCAGCCTCGAGACAGGGGGGTCCTTCTATGGCTACACCTTC.

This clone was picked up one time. CDR3 protein: CASSPGQAANEKLFF. CDR3 coding DNA: TGTGCCAGCAGCCCGGGACAGGCGGCTAATGAAAAACTGTTTTTT. This rearrangement joins TRBV7-9 to TRBJ1-4; 8 nucleotides agree with TRBD1. There are 15 residues in the CDR3. After removal of 5 bases from V and 3 bases from J, the junction contained 5 bases not matched to a gene. Germline loops: CDR1 SEHNR, CDR2 FQNEAQ (reference sequence). Together with reference TRBV7-9 and TRBJ1-4, the CDR3 gives the full variable domain: DTGVSQNPRHKITKRGQNVTFRCDPISEHNRLYWYRQTLGQGPEFLTYFQNEAQLEKSRLLSDRFSAERPKGSFSTLEIQRTEQGDSAMYLCASSPGQAANEKLFFGSGTQLSVL.

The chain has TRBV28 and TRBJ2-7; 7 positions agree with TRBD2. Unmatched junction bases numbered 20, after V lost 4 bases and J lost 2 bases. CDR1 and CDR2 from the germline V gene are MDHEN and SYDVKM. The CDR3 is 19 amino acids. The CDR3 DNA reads TGTGCCAGCAGTTACCATCTGACTTTCCGGGACTACCAGACCTACGAGCAGTACTTC. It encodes CASSYHLTFRDYQTYEQYF.

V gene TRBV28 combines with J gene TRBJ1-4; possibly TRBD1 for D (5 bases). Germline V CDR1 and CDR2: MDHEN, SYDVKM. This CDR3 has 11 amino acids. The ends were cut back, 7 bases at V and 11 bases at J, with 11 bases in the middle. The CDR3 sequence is CASTGGKKLFF. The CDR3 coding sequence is TGTGCCAGCACCGGGGGTAAGAAACTGTTTTTT.

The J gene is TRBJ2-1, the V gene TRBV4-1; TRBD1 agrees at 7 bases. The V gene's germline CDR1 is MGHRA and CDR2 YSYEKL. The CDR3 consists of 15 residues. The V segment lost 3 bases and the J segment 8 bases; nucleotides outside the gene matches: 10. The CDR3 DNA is TGCGCCAGCAGCCACGACAGGGTGGCCCAAGATGAGCAGTTCTTC. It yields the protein CASSHDRVAQDEQFF.

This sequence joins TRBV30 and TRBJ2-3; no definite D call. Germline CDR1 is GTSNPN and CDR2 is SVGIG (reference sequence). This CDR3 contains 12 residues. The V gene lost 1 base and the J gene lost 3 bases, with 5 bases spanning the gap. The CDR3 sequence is CAWSGGTDTQYF. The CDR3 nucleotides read TGTGCCTGGAGTGGAGGAACAGATACGCAGTATTTT.

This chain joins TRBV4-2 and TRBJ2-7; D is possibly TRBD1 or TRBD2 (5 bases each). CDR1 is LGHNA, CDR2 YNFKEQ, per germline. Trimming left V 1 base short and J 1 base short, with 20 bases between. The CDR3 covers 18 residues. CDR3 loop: CASSQVRSGQGVSYEQYF. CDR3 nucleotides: TGTGCCAGCAGCCAAGTGCGATCTGGGCAGGGAGTTTCCTACGAGCAGTACTTC.

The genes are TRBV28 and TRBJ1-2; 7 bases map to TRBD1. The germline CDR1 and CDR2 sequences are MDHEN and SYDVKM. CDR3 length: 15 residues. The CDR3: CAARIYRGTNYGYTF. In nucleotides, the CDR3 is TGTGCAGCGCGGATATACAGGGGCACTAACTATGGCTACACCTTC.

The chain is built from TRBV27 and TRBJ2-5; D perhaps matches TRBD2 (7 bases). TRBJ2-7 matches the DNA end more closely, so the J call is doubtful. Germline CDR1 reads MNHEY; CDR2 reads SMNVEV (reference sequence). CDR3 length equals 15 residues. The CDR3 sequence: CASSGASGCCYEQYF. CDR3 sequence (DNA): TGTGCCAGCTCAGGGGCTAGCGGTTGCTGCTACGAGCAGTACTTC.

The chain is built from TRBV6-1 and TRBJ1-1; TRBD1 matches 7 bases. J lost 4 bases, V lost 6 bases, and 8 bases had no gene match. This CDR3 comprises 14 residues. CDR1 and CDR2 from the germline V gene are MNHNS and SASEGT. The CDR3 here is CASSTDRFGTEAFF. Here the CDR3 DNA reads TGTGCCAGCAGCACGGACAGGTTCGGCACTGAAGCTTTCTTT.

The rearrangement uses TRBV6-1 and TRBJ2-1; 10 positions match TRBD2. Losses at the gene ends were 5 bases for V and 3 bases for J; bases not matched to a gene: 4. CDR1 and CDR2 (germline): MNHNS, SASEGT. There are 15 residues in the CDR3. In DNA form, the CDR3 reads TGTGCCAGCAGTTCCGGGACTAGCGTCTACAATGAGCAGTTCTTC. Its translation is CASSSGTSVYNEQFF.

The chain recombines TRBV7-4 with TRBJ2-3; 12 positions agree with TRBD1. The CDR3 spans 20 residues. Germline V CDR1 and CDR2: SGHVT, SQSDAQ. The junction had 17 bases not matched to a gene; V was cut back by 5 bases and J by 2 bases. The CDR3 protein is CASSQITGTGGAFPTDTQYF. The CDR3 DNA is TGTGCCAGCAGCCAGATAACCGGGACAGGGGGCGCCTTTCCCACAGATACGCAGTATTTT.

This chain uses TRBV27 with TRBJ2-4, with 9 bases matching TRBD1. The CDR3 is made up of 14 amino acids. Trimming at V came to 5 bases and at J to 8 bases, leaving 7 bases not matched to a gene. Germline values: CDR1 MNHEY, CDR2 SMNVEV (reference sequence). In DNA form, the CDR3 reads TGTGCCAGCAGTCCCGGGACAGGGTTTCACATTCAGTACTTC. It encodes CASSPGTGFHIQYF.

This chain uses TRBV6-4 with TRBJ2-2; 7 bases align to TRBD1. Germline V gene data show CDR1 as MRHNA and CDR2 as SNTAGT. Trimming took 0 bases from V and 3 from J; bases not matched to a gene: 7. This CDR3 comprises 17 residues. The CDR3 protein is CASSDSGRQGYTGELFF. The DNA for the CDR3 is TGTGCCAGCAGTGACTCCGGCAGACAGGGATACACCGGGGAGCTGTTTTTT.

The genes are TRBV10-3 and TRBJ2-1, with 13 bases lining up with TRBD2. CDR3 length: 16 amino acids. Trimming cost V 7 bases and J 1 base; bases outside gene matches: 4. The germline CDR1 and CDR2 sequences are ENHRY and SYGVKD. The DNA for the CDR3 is TGTGCCATCACCCCGACTAGCGGGAGGTCCTACAATGAGCAGTTCTTC. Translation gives CAITPTSGRSYNEQFF.

The CDR3 sequence is CASSVGLAGLRPYNEQFF. CDR3 in DNA: TGTGCCAGCAGCGTGGGACTAGCGGGATTAAGGCCCTACAATGAGCAGTTCTTC. J is TRBJ2-1 and V is TRBV5-6; 13 nucleotides align to TRBD2. V shed 4 bases, J shed 2 bases, and the junction held 9 bases outside the gene matches. The CDR3 sequence is 18 residues long. CDR1 and CDR2 from the germline V gene are SGHDT and YYEEEE.

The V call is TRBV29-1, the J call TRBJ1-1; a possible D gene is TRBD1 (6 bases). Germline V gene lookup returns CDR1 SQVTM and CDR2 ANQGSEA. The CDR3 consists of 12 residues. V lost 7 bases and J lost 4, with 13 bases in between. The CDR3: CSAIGQFTEAFF. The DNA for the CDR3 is TGCAGCGCCATCGGACAGTTCACTGAAGCTTTCTTT.

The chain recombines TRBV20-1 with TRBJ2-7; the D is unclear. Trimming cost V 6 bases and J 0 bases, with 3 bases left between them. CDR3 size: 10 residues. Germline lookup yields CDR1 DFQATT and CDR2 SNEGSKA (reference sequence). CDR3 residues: CSAFSYEQYF. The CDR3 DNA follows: TGCAGTGCCTTCTCCTACGAGCAGTACTTC.

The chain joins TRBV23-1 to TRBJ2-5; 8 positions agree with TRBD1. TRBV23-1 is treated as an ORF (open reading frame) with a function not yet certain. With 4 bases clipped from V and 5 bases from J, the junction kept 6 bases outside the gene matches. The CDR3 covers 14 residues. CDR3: CASSRAGGEETQYF. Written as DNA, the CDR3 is TGCGCCAGCAGTCGGGCAGGGGGCGAGGAGACCCAGTACTTC.

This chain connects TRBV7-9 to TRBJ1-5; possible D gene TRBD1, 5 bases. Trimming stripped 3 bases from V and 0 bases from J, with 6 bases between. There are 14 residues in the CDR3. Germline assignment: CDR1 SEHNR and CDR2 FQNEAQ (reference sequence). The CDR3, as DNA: TGTGCCAGCAGCTTGGGGACTAGCAATCAGCCCCAGCATTTT. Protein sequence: CASSLGTSNQPQHF.